The source of this T cell receptor beta chain is a study of cytomegalovirus exposure and HLA in healthy donors. This clone showed up just once. PCR amplification relied on 60 Vbeta primers (plus 13 Jbeta primers). Profiling relied on immunoSEQ multiplex PCR, and the TCRdb table lists in-frame clones only, not all of them. The table shows 270,000 or so clones, with about nine tenths occurring only once. The CDR3 has 15 residues. The V gene's germline CDR1 is MDHEN and CDR2 SYDVKM. The V segment lost 0 bases and the J segment 6 bases; nucleotides outside the gene matches: 8. Sequences were obtained from PBMCs. The chain employs TRBV28 and TRBJ2-7, with 7 bases that match TRBD2. The clonotype was recovered from a man aged 40-49 years in good health and CMV-seropositive. This CDR3 reads CASSLWVREGPEQYF. CDR3 DNA: TGTGCCAGCAGTTTATGGGTCAGGGAGGGGCCCGAGCAGTACTTC. Full variable domain (remainder filled in from reference TRBV28 and TRBJ2-7): DVKVTQSSRYLVKRTGEKVFLECVQDMDHENMFWYRQDPGLGLRLIYFSYDVKMKEKGDIPEGYSVSREKKERFSLILESASTNQTSMYLCASSLWVREGPEQYFGPGTRLTVT.